These 10 T cell receptor beta chains were sequenced from one sample in a study of T cell repertoires and HLA-DP antigens (dated by TCRdb to the late 2010s). Receptor amplification or capture employed the immunoSEQ multiplex PCR assay. TCRdb took this table from immuneACCESS and kept in-frame rearrangements with V and J called. Such tables lack part of the clones; where checked against another copy, unresolved V genes explain under half of the gap, and the rest is unexplained. Within this sample are around 90,000 clones, with around 86% of them counted one time only. The top ten clones comprise 1.7% of the sample. Their target antigens are unknown. The sequencing sample was made of CD4+ T cells from PBMCs. All receptors derive from a man aged 50-59 years in good health and CMV-seronegative.

The CDR3, as DNA: TGTGCCAGCAGCCAGCTAGCACCATACAATGAGCAGTTCTTC. It codes for CASSQLAPYNEQFF. V is TRBV7-2 and J is TRBJ2-1, with D possibly being TRBD2 (5 bases). Trimming shortened V by 5 bases and J by 4 bases, and 12 bases separated the two germline ends. CDR3 length: 14 amino acids. Germline V gene sequence: CDR1 SGHTA, CDR2 FQGNSA.

The chain's CDR3 is CASSMPPGGDASEQYF. Written as DNA, the CDR3 is TGTGCCAGCAGCATGCCCCCAGGGGGCGATGCATCCGAGCAGTACTTC. The rearrangement joins TRBV7-9 to TRBJ2-7; 8 bases match TRBD1. V shed 5 bases and J 6 bases; nucleotides not matched to a gene: 15. Germline V lookup: CDR1 SEHNR, CDR2 FQNEAQ (reference sequence). The CDR3 is 16 amino acids. Using reference TRBV7-9 and TRBJ2-7 for the parts outside the CDR3, the full variable domain is DTGVSQNPRHKITKRGQNVTFRCDPISEHNRLYWYRQTLGQGPEFLTYFQNEAQLEKSRLLSDRFSAERPKGSFSTLEIQRTEQGDSAMYLCASSMPPGGDASEQYFGPGTRLTVT.

The gene calls are TRBV5-4 and TRBJ1-6; 10 nucleotides line up with TRBD1. This CDR3 comprises 16 residues. Germline lookup yields CDR1 SGHNT and CDR2 YYREEE (reference sequence). J gave up 9 bases and V 3 bases, and 9 bases lay outside the gene matches. The DNA of the CDR3 is TGTGCCAGCAGCTCCCGGGACAGGGGATTAAGTTCACCCCTCCACTTT. Amino acids: CASSSRDRGLSSPLHF. Supplemented by reference TRBV5-4 and TRBJ1-6, the full variable domain reads ETGVTQSPTHLIKTRGQQVTLRCSSQSGHNTVSWYQQALGQGPQFIFQYYREEENGRGNFPPRFSGLQFPNYSSELNVNALELDDSALYLCASSSRDRGLSSPLHFGNGTRLTVT.

The chain recombines TRBV2 with TRBJ1-2, with unresolved D. Looked up from germline, CDR1 is SNHLY and CDR2 is FYNNEI. The CDR3 is 12 residues long. Trimming removed 6 bases at V and 6 bases at J, with 11 bases between. This CDR3 reads CASRADLHGYTF. Here the CDR3 DNA reads TGTGCCAGCAGAGCCGACTTACATGGCTACACCTTC.

This clone came up once. V and J are TRBV5-4 and TRBJ2-1; 10 bases line up with TRBD2. The CDR3 contains 15 residues. CDR1 and CDR2 from the germline V gene are SGHNT and YYREEE (reference sequence). Trimming removed 1 base from V and 10 bases from J; junction bases left unmatched: 8. The CDR3 protein is CASSLNGLAAREQFF. The CDR3 coding sequence is TGTGCCAGCAGCTTGAATGGACTAGCGGCTAGGGAGCAGTTCTTC.

The chain links TRBV7-2 to TRBJ1-1, with D perhaps matching TRBD1 (5 bases). The CDR3 sequence is 17 residues long. In germline, CDR1 is SGHTA, CDR2 FQGNSA. V was trimmed by 1 base and J by 3 bases, leaving 18 bases between them. The CDR3 reads CASSLGIFRGRHTEAFF. The CDR3 DNA is TGTGCCAGCAGCTTAGGTATCTTTCGGGGCAGACACACTGAAGCTTTCTTT. Combining the CDR3 with reference TRBV7-2 and TRBJ1-1 gives the whole variable domain GAGVSQSPSNKVTEKGKDVELRCDPISGHTALYWYRQSLGQGLEFLIYFQGNSAPDKSGLPSDRFSAERTGGSVSTLTIQRTQQEDSAVYLCASSLGIFRGRHTEAFFGQGTRLTVV.

Of note for this clone: Other nucleotide sequences in the sample specify the same CDR3. The rearrangement uses TRBV18 and TRBJ2-5; D possibly matches TRBD1 or TRBD2 (5 bases each). In germline, CDR1 is KGHSH, CDR2 LQKENI. The V end lost 3 bases, the J end lost 5 bases, and 10 bases lay between the germline ends. The CDR3 extends over 13 amino acids. CDR3 DNA sequence: TGTGCCAGCTCACCGGGGGTTCAGGAGACCCAGTACTTC. It yields the protein CASSPGVQETQYF.

This chain links TRBV30 with TRBJ2-3; 9 positions match TRBD1. Germline CDR1 reads GTSNPN; CDR2 reads SVGIG (reference sequence). The CDR3 runs to 15 residues. V gave up 1 base and J gave up 2 bases; unmatched junction bases: 4. In nucleotides, the CDR3 is TGTGCCTGGAGTGGGGGACAGGGCCACACAGATACGCAGTATTTT. This sequence encodes CAWSGGQGHTDTQYF.

The chain joins TRBV5-8 to TRBJ1-5; D is uncertain. CDR1 and CDR2 (germline): SGHTS, YDEGEE. CDR3 size: 13 residues. V was trimmed by 9 bases and J by 5 bases, leaving 15 bases between them. The CDR3 sequence: CATSRVRDQPQHF. In DNA, the CDR3 is TGTGCCACCTCAAGGGTTCGGGATCAGCCCCAGCATTTT.

The chain employs TRBV4-3 and TRBJ2-2; tentatively, D is TRBD1 (6 bases). This CDR3 is 13 amino acids long. Germline V CDR1 and CDR2: LGHNA, YSLEER. V lost 2 bases to trimming and J lost 8 bases, with 9 bases between them. The CDR3 loop reads CASSQNRAGELFF. CDR3 bases: TGCGCCAGCAGCCAAAACAGGGCAGGGGAGCTGTTTTTT.